These 17 T cell receptor beta chains were sequenced from one sample in a study of shared clonotypes between healthy human individuals. Profiled with immunoSEQ multiplex PCR; TCRdb holds only in-frame clones, not every one. The sample includes about 2.1 million clones, 93% seen only once; the top ten take roughly 1.8%. CD45RO negativity and positive selection for CCR7 defined naive CD8 cells, a population that excluded terminally differentiated effector memory CD45RA+ cells. Input material: naive CD8+ T cells from PBMCs. The receptors come from a man younger than 35 in good health. Some clones in this sample may be carry-over from other donors' samples.

The J gene is TRBJ2-7, the V gene TRBV4-3; D unclear. The V gene lost 1 base and the J gene lost 3 bases, with 16 bases spanning the gap. The CDR3 extends over 16 amino acids. CDR1 and CDR2 (germline): LGHNA, YSLEER. The chain's CDR3 is CASSQGEGLGRYEQYF. CDR3 DNA sequence: TGCGCCAGCAGCCAAGGAGAAGGCCTTGGCCGCTACGAGCAGTACTTC.

The rearrangement links TRBV28 to TRBJ1-1, with TRBD1 identical over 7 bases. The CDR3 loop spans 15 amino acids. Looked up from germline, CDR1 is MDHEN and CDR2 is SYDVKM. Trimming at V came to 2 bases and at J to 7 bases, leaving 10 bases not matched to a gene. DNA for the CDR3: TGTGCCAGCAGTTTACGGTCAGGGGGGGCGTTTGAAGCTTTCTTT. This translates into CASSLRSGGAFEAFF.

The rearrangement joins TRBV6-1 to TRBJ2-5; tentative D call: TRBD2 (6 bases). Per the germline V gene, CDR1 is MNHNS and CDR2 is SASEGT. This CDR3 has 15 amino acids. With 2 bases removed from V and 6 bases from J, the gap between germline ends came to 16 bases. As DNA, the CDR3 is TGTGCCAGCAGTGAAACGACTAGGACGTGGAAGACCCAGTACTTC. Protein product: CASSETTRTWKTQYF.

The chain links TRBV4-1 to TRBJ1-1, with D uncertain. CDR3 length: 15 residues. Germline V gene sequence: CDR1 MGHRA, CDR2 YSYEKL. V was trimmed by 1 base and J by 9 bases, leaving 18 bases between them. The CDR3 spells CASSQGVVRGSQAFF. CDR3 in DNA: TGCGCCAGCAGCCAAGGGGTGGTGCGAGGTTCTCAAGCTTTCTTT.

The rearrangement links TRBV28 to TRBJ1-5; D perhaps matches TRBD1 (5 bases). CDR3 length: 14 amino acids. Trimming stripped 10 bases from V and 9 bases from J, with 22 bases between. Germline assignment: CDR1 MDHEN and CDR2 SYDVKM. CDR3 amino acids: CAIKTETAARPQHF. The CDR3 region has the DNA TGTGCCATTAAAACGGAGACAGCCGCCAGGCCCCAGCATTTT.

The rearrangement uses TRBV9 and TRBJ1-4, with D uncertain. Trimming shortened V by 4 bases and J by 6 bases, and 4 bases separated the two germline ends. CDR1 and CDR2 from the germline V gene are SGDLS and YYNGEE. The length of the CDR3 is 11 residues. The CDR3 sequence is CASSSDEKLFF. Here the CDR3 DNA reads TGTGCCAGCAGCAGCGATGAAAAACTGTTTTTT. Full variable domain (rest looked up from reference TRBV9 and TRBJ1-4): DSGVTQTPKHLITATGQRVTLRCSPRSGDLSVYWYQQSLDQGLQFLIQYYNGEERAKGNILERFSAQQFPDLHSELNLSSLELGDSALYFCASSSDEKLFFGSGTQLSVL.

This chain uses TRBV30 with TRBJ2-1; 11 bases agree with TRBD2. V trimming: 5 bases; J trimming: 9 bases; junction bases outside the gene matches: 12. The CDR3 has 15 residues. CDR1 and CDR2 from the germline V gene are GTSNPN and SVGIG (reference sequence). The CDR3 DNA is TGTGCCTGGGGTCTTACTAGCGGGAGTGTTGCTGAGCAGTTCTTC. Its translation is CAWGLTSGSVAEQFF.

The rearrangement joins TRBV28 to TRBJ2-1; 7 bases line up with TRBD1. In germline, CDR1 is MDHEN, CDR2 SYDVKM. The CDR3 extends over 16 amino acids. The V segment lost 3 bases and the J segment 3 bases; nucleotides outside the gene matches: 8. The CDR3 DNA follows: TGTGCCAGCAGTTTCTTCCGGGACAGCGGCTACAATGAGCAGTTCTTC. Translated: CASSFFRDSGYNEQFF. The variable domain in full, with the rest retrieved from reference TRBV28 and TRBJ2-1, is DVKVTQSSRYLVKRTGEKVFLECVQDMDHENMFWYRQDPGLGLRLIYFSYDVKMKEKGDIPEGYSVSREKKERFSLILESASTNQTSMYLCASSFFRDSGYNEQFFGPGTRLTVL.

Details on this clone: Distinct nucleotide sequences in the sample also encode this CDR3. The rearrangement joins TRBV28 to TRBJ1-3, with unresolved D. The CDR3 contains 15 residues. Germline loops: CDR1 MDHEN, CDR2 SYDVKM. With 2 bases removed from V and 0 bases from J, the gap between germline ends came to 8 bases. As DNA, the CDR3 is TGTGCCAGCAGTTTACTGGCGAGCTCTGGAAACACCATATATTTT. Encoded protein: CASSLLASSGNTIYF. Together with reference TRBV28 and TRBJ1-3, the CDR3 gives the full variable domain: DVKVTQSSRYLVKRTGEKVFLECVQDMDHENMFWYRQDPGLGLRLIYFSYDVKMKEKGDIPEGYSVSREKKERFSLILESASTNQTSMYLCASSLLASSGNTIYFGEGSWLTVV.

The chain uses TRBV7-9 and TRBJ1-2; D may be TRBD1 (5 bases). CDR3 length equals 13 residues. Germline loops: CDR1 SEHNR, CDR2 FQNEAQ (reference sequence). Trimming removed 4 bases from V and 4 bases from J, with 10 bases in between. The CDR3 loop reads CASSYGTGYGYTF. The CDR3 DNA is TGTGCCAGCAGCTACGGGACGGGCTATGGCTACACCTTC.

The chain has TRBV9 and TRBJ1-3; no clear D gene. The germline gives CDR1 SGDLS, CDR2 YYNGEE. This CDR3 region has 13 residues. Trimming pared 3 bases from V and 0 bases from J, leaving 4 bases between. The chain's CDR3 is CASSAYSGNTIYF. CDR3 bases: TGTGCCAGCAGCGCCTACTCTGGAAACACCATATATTTT.

The chain couples TRBV2 to TRBJ2-7; D is ambiguous. Trimming stripped 3 bases from V and 0 bases from J, with 12 bases between. Germline CDR1 reads SNHLY; CDR2 reads FYNNEI. This CDR3 is built from 15 residues. The CDR3 region has the DNA TGTGCCAGCAGTGAGAGATTACCACCCTCCTACGAGCAGTACTTC. Encoded protein: CASSERLPPSYEQYF.

J is TRBJ2-1 and V is TRBV10-1; no reliable D call. This CDR3 contains 13 residues. The V end lost 0 bases, the J end lost 10 bases, and 10 bases lay between the germline ends. Germline V gives CDR1 WNHNN, CDR2 SYGVQD (reference sequence). The CDR3 region has the DNA TGCGCCAGCAGTGAGTCTAAGGGTGACGAGCAGTTCTTC. Protein sequence: CASSESKGDEQFF.

The DNA for the CDR3 is TGTGCCAGCAGCGTAGCTCCGGGACGATCTAACTATGGCTACACCTTC. Its translation is CASSVAPGRSNYGYTF. The chain recombines TRBV9 with TRBJ1-2, with D possibly matching TRBD1 (5 bases). From germline, CDR1 is SGDLS and CDR2 YYNGEE. V dropped 0 bases and J dropped 0 bases, with 12 bases sitting between them. The CDR3 runs 16 residues.

This clone was recorded once. The V call is TRBV9, the J call TRBJ2-1, with TRBD2 as a possible D gene (6 bases). Trimming removed 3 bases from V and 4 bases from J, with 14 bases in between. Germline V gives CDR1 SGDLS, CDR2 YYNGEE. The CDR3 runs to 15 residues. CDR3 in DNA: TGTGCCAGCAGCGGGTCGGGACTGGATTACAATGAGCAGTTCTTC. Translation: CASSGSGLDYNEQFF.

The chain links TRBV5-1 to TRBJ2-1, with D perhaps given as TRBD1 or TRBD2 (5 bases each). Germline CDR1 and CDR2: SGHRS and YFSETQ. V lost 4 bases and J lost 9, with 23 bases in between. This CDR3 is built from 16 residues. The CDR3 protein is CASSPRSGSPFREQFF. The DNA of the CDR3 is TGCGCCAGCAGCCCCCGTTCAGGGAGCCCATTTCGTGAGCAGTTCTTC.

Note on this clone: Within the sample, other DNA sequences also encode this same CDR3. This CDR3 is CASRPGGRSTDTQYF. CDR3 in DNA: TGTGCCTCACGGCCTGGGGGGCGGAGCACAGATACGCAGTATTTT. This chain connects TRBV27 to TRBJ2-3, with D possibly being TRBD1 or TRBD2 (6 bases each). The CDR3 length is 15 residues. Between the trimmed V and J ends, which lost 11 bases and 0 bases, there was a span of 18 bases. CDR1 and CDR2 (germline): MNHEY, SMNVEV (reference sequence).